This T cell receptor (beta chain) was found in a study of human T cells and chemical hapten exposure (dated by TCRdb to about 2021). Looking at the study overall: For sensitization, 2% DPC in acetone was applied to an approximately 2 cm by approximately 2 cm area of upper inner arm skin. Throughout the study period of about 22 weeks, patients also received therapeutic DPC doses to the scalp every week. Patch testing was done on the upper back using Finn chambers containing 0.01% DPC, and results were scored after 6 days according to International Contact Dermatitis Research Group standards. The mostly female patient cohort included alopecia areata with under or over 50% scalp involvement, alopecia totalis and alopecia universalis. Libraries were pooled for sequencing, and variation in per-sample TCR yields was attributed mainly to small differences in library volumes within the pool. This study followed changes in the peripheral blood TCR repertoire in vivo during primary and secondary sensitization of alopecia patients to the hapten diphenylcyclopropenone (DPC). Blood samples were taken from patients before sensitization (week 0) and at 2, 6 and about 24 weeks after DPC sensitization. For TCR sequencing, blood came from 25 to 35 alopecia patients at anywhere from one to four time points (pre-sensitization, 2, 6 and 24 weeks). General findings and caveats noted by the study authors: After repeated subsampling, changes were observed in the strength of the expansion versus patch-test correlation and in the threshold at which the correlation became significant. Compared with pre-sensitization or healthy control sets, expanded TCRs formed significantly more large CDR3 similarity clusters, which is consistent with antigen-driven responses. Because all patients had alopecia, a presumed autoimmune disease, the immune response of the patients might differ from that of healthy individuals. Patch test score correlated positively with the number of PT1 expanded TCRs, reaching significance at thresholds 8, 16 and 32 but not at 4. The number of TCRs above 1 in 1000 frequency did not change with DPC sensitization; there was no evidence of global repertoire structure alterations.

There are many counts of this clonotype. Its antigen target is currently unknown. No qualities accompany the bases; no much larger clone lies one base away. V has 5 bases trimmed and J has 1 base trimmed; junction bases matching no gene number 7. CDR1 and CDR2 are read off the germline V gene as SGHVS and FNYEAQ. The CDR3 goes from the cysteine to the phenylalanine over 16 residues. Here the CDR3 DNA is all that survives: 48 bases in frame from base 1. Library prep was done by RACE. Instrument used: NextSeq 500. During library preparation, unique molecular identifiers were attached to individual cDNA molecules so that TCRs could be counted in a quantitative, reproducible way. Each blood RNA sample was used to sequence both TCR alpha and TCR beta chains. Under the source paper's analysis protocol: The median number of TCRs per sample was roughly 98,000, ranging from about 20,000 to 690,600. V, J and CDR3 annotation of the TCR reads was carried out using the Decombinator software suite. For the PS versus PT1 abundance plots, all samples were subsampled to the same number of TCRs (28,000). Expanded TCRs were defined as absent before sensitization and observed at least eight times at the 2-week time point. In TCRdb, the public reads were trimmed at Q25 with fastp and aligned with MiXCR, with productive beta chains retained. Records with the same CDR3 protein are collapsed into one entry carrying the most frequent genes and DNA. Here the V and J calls rest on TCRdb's processing, not on the authors' analysis. In all, the sample holds 82,000 or so distinct CDR3 sequences, and around 13% of those were seen once. The ten largest account for around 5.7% of the sample.

Interpreted using the paper, the time point label stands for: patch test 3, about 24 weeks after DPC sensitization. Read against the paper, the sample's treatment or condition label means: therapeutic diphenylcyclopropenone sensitization with weekly scalp DPC. Blood at each patch-test visit was drawn before the patch test was applied. To be eligible, patients had to be aged 18 to 70, diagnosed with alopecia and judged suitable for DPC therapy, while pregnant patients were excluded. Unfractionated whole blood was collected in Tempus Blood RNA tubes, and total RNA was extracted from that blood. The receptor was derived from a woman between 50 and 59 years old with alopecia areata. Some clones in this sample may be carry-over from other donors' samples. The rearranged chain carries TRBV7-6 and TRBJ2-5; 10 nucleotides in the junction match TRBD2. Sequencing was performed on whole blood, taken in connection with sensitization to the hapten diphenylcyclopropenone (DPC). The DNA sequence is as follows: TGTGCCAGCAGCCTTAGGACTAGCGGCCCCCAAGAGACCCAGTACTTC. Translated, it gives CASSLRTSGPQETQYF.